One sample yielded the 15 T cell receptor beta chains listed below, sequenced in a study of blood T cell repertoires in COVID-19. The table came from immunoSEQ multiplex PCR; TCRdb's copy has only in-frame clones and leaves some out. The sample has over 100,000 clones, 85% to 90% seen once. The sequenced material came from peripheral blood. Receptors originate from a man in his fifties or sixties with active COVID-19.

This clone was seen a single time. V and J are TRBV9 and TRBJ1-1, with TRBD1 matching 8 bases. V lost 0 bases to trimming and J lost 1 base; unmatched junction nucleotides: 2. CDR3 length: 15 residues. CDR1 is SGDLS and CDR2 is YYNGEE in the germline V gene. Here the CDR3 reads CASSVGDRPNTEAFF. CDR3 DNA sequence: TGTGCCAGCAGCGTAGGGGACAGGCCGAACACTGAAGCTTTCTTT.

The chain uses TRBV7-6 and TRBJ1-1; D is ambiguous. Germline CDR1 and CDR2: SGHVS and FNYEAQ. V lost 0 bases and J 3 bases, leaving 5 bases between the germline ends. The length of the CDR3 is 13 residues. CDR3 sequence (DNA): TGTGCCAGCAGCTTAGCGGAGGACACTGAAGCTTTCTTT. Translating gives CASSLAEDTEAFF.

This sequence joins TRBV7-2 and TRBJ1-2; unclear D gene. CDR3 length: 12 amino acids. The V end was cut by 4 bases, the J end by 4 bases, with 7 bases between. CDR1 and CDR2 from the germline V gene are SGHTA and FQGNSA. The CDR3 DNA reads TGTGCCAGCAGCTCTGGCACCTATGGCTACACCTTC. Protein: CASSSGTYGYTF.

CDR3: CASSPDRSGETQYF. Here the CDR3 DNA reads TGTGCCAGCAGCCCCGACAGGAGTGGGGAGACCCAGTACTTC. The V call is TRBV7-9, the J call TRBJ2-5, with a weak D call TRBD1 (6 bases). Germline V CDR1 and CDR2: SEHNR, FQNEAQ (reference sequence). V was cut by 5 bases and J by 5 bases, with 15 bases left in between. This CDR3 region has 14 residues.

There are a few counts of this clone. The chain combines TRBV7-9 with TRBJ2-7, with D maybe TRBD1 (6 bases). The length of the CDR3 is 14 residues. CDR1 is SEHNR, CDR2 FQNEAQ, per germline (reference sequence). Trimming left V 2 bases short and J 2 bases short, with 10 bases between. For the CDR3, the DNA is TGTGCCAGCAGCTTAAACAGGGATACCTACGAGCAGTACTTC. Protein sequence: CASSLNRDTYEQYF.

The chain is built from TRBV4-1 and TRBJ2-3; 8 bases align to TRBD1. Trimming at V came to 2 bases and at J to 3 bases, leaving 10 bases not matched to a gene. Germline V gene data show CDR1 as MGHRA and CDR2 as YSYEKL. The CDR3 runs to 17 residues. The CDR3 spells CASSQSNYGQGTDTQYF. The CDR3, as DNA: TGCGCCAGCAGCCAATCAAATTATGGACAGGGTACAGATACGCAGTATTTT.

This chain uses TRBV7-2 with TRBJ2-1; the match to TRBD2 covers 8 bases. This CDR3 has 15 residues. J lost 8 bases, V lost 2 bases, and 8 bases had no gene match. CDR1 is SGHTA, CDR2 FQGNSA, per germline. The CDR3 protein is CASSLNSGGPYEQFF. The CDR3 DNA reads TGTGCCAGCAGCTTAAATTCGGGGGGGCCCTATGAGCAGTTCTTC.

This clone was detected a few times. This chain joins TRBV6-5 and TRBJ2-2, with D unresolved. This CDR3 has 12 residues. Germline-derived CDR1 and CDR2 are MNHEY and SVGAGI. V shed 7 bases and J shed 7 bases, with 10 bases lying between them. DNA for the CDR3: TGTGCCAGCACCCGGGTCGACGGGGAGCTGTTTTTT. Residues: CASTRVDGELFF.

The chain combines TRBV27 with TRBJ1-5; TRBD1 might be the D (6 bases). V lost 2 bases to trimming and J lost 5 bases, with 16 bases between them. CDR3 size: 16 residues. Germline V gives CDR1 MNHEY, CDR2 SMNVEV (reference sequence). The CDR3 coding sequence is TGTGCCAGCAGTTTAGACAGCAACAGGGCGGATCAGCCCCAGCATTTT. Translation: CASSLDSNRADQPQHF.

The chain uses TRBV5-4 and TRBJ1-1; weak D call: TRBD1 (6 bases). Germline CDR1 is SGHNT and CDR2 is YYREEE (reference sequence). This CDR3 region has 14 residues. With 4 bases removed from V and 1 base from J, the gap between germline ends came to 11 bases. The CDR3 nucleotides are TGTGCCAGCAGCCCTACAGGGCGGAACACTGAAGCTTTCTTT. It is translated as CASSPTGRNTEAFF.

This chain's CDR3 is CASSLAESGRNTEAFF. CDR3 sequence (DNA): TGCGCCAGCAGCTTGGCGGAGTCGGGAAGGAACACTGAAGCTTTCTTT. The rearrangement joins TRBV5-1 to TRBJ1-1; no clear D gene. Germline V gives CDR1 SGHRS, CDR2 YFSETQ. V was clipped by 0 bases and J by 1 base, with 13 bases between them. The CDR3 runs 16 residues.

The V and J genes are TRBV7-2 and TRBJ2-3, with D maybe TRBD2 (5 bases). Per the germline V gene, CDR1 is SGHTA and CDR2 is FQGNSA. With 4 bases removed from V and 6 bases from J, the gap between germline ends came to 17 bases. The CDR3 extends over 15 amino acids. The CDR3 spells CASSWTGLLGDTQYF. CDR3 bases: TGTGCCAGCAGCTGGACTGGACTGTTGGGGGATACGCAGTATTTT.

The CDR3: CASSNERGEQFF. CDR3 bases: TGTGCCAGCAGTAACGAGCGGGGCGAGCAGTTCTTC. The chain joins TRBV6-5 to TRBJ2-1; 7 positions match TRBD2. The J segment lost 10 bases and the V segment lost 5 bases, leaving 5 bases of the junction unmatched. CDR1 and CDR2 (germline): MNHEY, SVGAGI. The CDR3 has 12 residues.

The rearrangement links TRBV6-5 to TRBJ1-2, with D uncertain. Germline V CDR1 and CDR2: MNHEY, SVGAGI. V dropped 6 bases and J dropped 4 bases, with 15 bases sitting between them. This CDR3 has 14 amino acids. This chain's CDR3 is CASSNRGGSYGYTF. CDR3 nucleotide sequence: TGTGCCAGCAGCAACAGAGGCGGGAGCTATGGCTACACCTTC.

On this clone itself: An end of the junction does not agree with germline; a read error may underlie this. This chain connects TRBV12-5 to TRBJ2-7; D unresolved. Germline V CDR1 and CDR2: LGHNT, FRNRAP. The CDR3 loop spans 11 amino acids. CDR3 region: CASGLPPTVHF. CDR3 nucleotide sequence: TGTGCTAGTGGCCTGCCCCCCACAGTCCACTTC. The variable domain in full, completed from reference TRBV12-5 and TRBJ2-7, reads DARVTQTPRHKVTEMGQEVTMRCQPILGHNTVFWYRQTMMQGLELLAYFRNRAPLDDSGMPKDRFSAEMPDATLATLKIQPSEPRDSAVYFCASGLPPTVHFGPGTRLTVT.